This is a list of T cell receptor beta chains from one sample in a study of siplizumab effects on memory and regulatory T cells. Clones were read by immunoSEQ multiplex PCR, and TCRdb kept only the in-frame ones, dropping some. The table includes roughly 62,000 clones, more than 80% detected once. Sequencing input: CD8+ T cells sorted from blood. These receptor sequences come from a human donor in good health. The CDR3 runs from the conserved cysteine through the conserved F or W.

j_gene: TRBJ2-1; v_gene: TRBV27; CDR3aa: CASTEGDSSWQFF
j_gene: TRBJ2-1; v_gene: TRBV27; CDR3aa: CASSLLAGHNEQFF
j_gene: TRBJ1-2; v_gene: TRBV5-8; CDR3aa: CASSLSLEEYGYTF
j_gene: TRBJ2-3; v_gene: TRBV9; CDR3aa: CASSPGTSTDTQYF
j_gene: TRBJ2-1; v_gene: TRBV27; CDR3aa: CASSFWAYNEQFF
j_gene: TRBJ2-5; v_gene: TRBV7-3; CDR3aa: CASSPTSGRGETQYF
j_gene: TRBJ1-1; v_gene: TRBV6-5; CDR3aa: CASSYQGANTEAFF
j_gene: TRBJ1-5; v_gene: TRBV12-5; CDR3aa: CASGPGQYSNQPQHF
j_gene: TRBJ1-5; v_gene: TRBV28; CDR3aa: CASSPDRGGQPQHF
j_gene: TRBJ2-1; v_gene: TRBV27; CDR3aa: CASSPSDNEQFF
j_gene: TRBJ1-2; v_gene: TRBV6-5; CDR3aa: CASSYESGNYGYTF
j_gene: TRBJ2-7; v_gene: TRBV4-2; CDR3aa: CASSKGQSSYEQYF
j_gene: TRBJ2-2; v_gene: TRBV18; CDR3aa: CASSPGAGLSTGELFF
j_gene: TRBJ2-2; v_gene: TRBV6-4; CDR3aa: CASSTDGSSTGELFF
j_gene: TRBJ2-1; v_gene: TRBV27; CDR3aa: CASSLATEGNNEQFF
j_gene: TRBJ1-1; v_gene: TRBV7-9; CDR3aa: CASSLSQGWGMRLDTEAFF